These 25 T cell receptor beta chains share one sample of origin, sequenced in a study of PD-1 blockade in classical Hodgkin lymphoma. Every patient was affected by relapse after autologous stem cell transplantation, while exposure to brentuximab vedotin was not uniform. The assay was immunoSEQ multiplex PCR, and TCRdb's table has in-frame clones only and misses some. The table lists tens of thousands of clones, over 70% of them singletons. The sample in question was peripheral blood mononuclear cells (PBMCs), obtained at baseline. The receptors derive from a human donor with classical Hodgkin lymphoma.

The rearrangement uses TRBV5-1 and TRBJ2-7, with D hard to call. Germline CDR1 SGHRS, CDR2 YFSETQ. Deletions cut 1 base from V and 5 bases from J, with 16 bases between. CDR3 size: 15 residues. This CDR3 reads CASSLSDGLPDEQYF. The CDR3 DNA is TGCGCCAGCAGCTTGAGCGACGGCCTCCCGGACGAGCAGTACTTC. Complete variable domain (other parts from reference TRBV5-1 and TRBJ2-7): KAGVTQTPRYLIKTRGQQVTLSCSPISGHRSVSWYQQTPGQGLQFLFEYFSETQRNKGNFPGRFSGRQFSNSRSEMNVSTLELGDSALYLCASSLSDGLPDEQYFGPGTRLTVT.

The genes are TRBV7-9 and TRBJ2-7, with a weak D call TRBD1 (6 bases). Germline V gene lookup returns CDR1 SEHNR and CDR2 FQNEAQ (reference sequence). This CDR3 spans 14 amino acids. The ends were cut back, 5 bases at V and 5 bases at J, with 16 bases in the middle. The CDR3 reads CASSRQVASDEQYF. CDR3 DNA sequence: TGTGCCAGCAGCCGACAGGTAGCCTCTGACGAGCAGTACTTC.

The chain carries TRBV10-1 and TRBJ2-7; no clear D gene. Trimming stripped 8 bases from V and 2 bases from J, with 13 bases between. CDR1 and CDR2 (germline): WNHNN, SYGVQD (reference sequence). The CDR3 runs to 13 residues. The CDR3 region has the DNA TGCGCCAGCGAGCGAATGGAGACCTACGAGCAGTACTTC. This gives the protein CASERMETYEQYF.

The V and J genes are TRBV7-9 and TRBJ2-5; 7 bases line up with TRBD1. V dropped 3 bases and J dropped 4; count of bases not matched to a gene: 11. Germline V CDR1 and CDR2: SEHNR, FQNEAQ (reference sequence). CDR3 length equals 16 residues. CDR3 DNA: TGTGCCAGCAGCTTGCAACAGGGGAATTTTGGAGAGACCCAGTACTTC. Its translation: CASSLQQGNFGETQYF.

The chain combines TRBV5-8 with TRBJ1-1; 8 bases align to TRBD1. The V segment lost 0 bases and the J segment 4 bases; nucleotides outside the gene matches: 5. There are 15 residues in the CDR3. Germline CDR1 and CDR2: SGHTS and YDEGEE. CDR3 DNA sequence: TGTGCCAGCAGCTTGGGACAGGGGTACATCACTGAAGCTTTCTTT. Protein product: CASSLGQGYITEAFF.

Comments on this clone: The junction and the germline gene differ at one end; a read error may be behind it. J is TRBJ2-3 and V is TRBV5-4; tentatively, D is TRBD2 (6 bases). Germline V lookup: CDR1 SGHNT, CDR2 YYREEE (reference sequence). This CDR3 spans 16 amino acids. Here the CDR3 reads CASSPPGLAGTNTQYF. The CDR3 nucleotides read TGTGCCAGCAGTCCGCCGGGACTTGCCGGCACAAATACGCAGTATTTT.

V usage is TRBV6-5 and J usage is TRBJ1-1; D uncertain. Germline V gene lookup returns CDR1 MNHEY and CDR2 SVGAGI. The CDR3 totals 12 residues. Trimming cost V 4 bases and J 7 bases, with 10 bases left between them. The CDR3 protein is CASSSVGSEAFF. CDR3 bases: TGTGCCAGCAGTTCCGTCGGGAGTGAAGCTTTCTTT.

This chain links TRBV28 with TRBJ1-5, with D tentatively TRBD1 (6 bases). Trimming stripped 6 bases from V and 4 bases from J, with 16 bases between. Germline V CDR1 and CDR2: MDHEN, SYDVKM. The CDR3 has 15 residues. CDR3 bases: TGTGCCAGCAGGGACTTAACAGGGTGGAATCAGCCCCAGCATTTT. Protein product: CASRDLTGWNQPQHF.

This sequence joins TRBV15 and TRBJ1-5; no firm D call. This CDR3 region has 18 residues. Per the germline V gene, CDR1 is LNHNV and CDR2 is YYDKDF (reference sequence). V lost 0 bases to trimming and J lost 0 bases, with 15 bases between them. CDR3 nucleotide sequence: TGTGCCACCAGCAGAGAGTTCGGTGGGCCCTATAGCAATCAGCCCCAGCATTTT. As protein: CATSREFGGPYSNQPQHF.

The chain carries TRBV7-8 and TRBJ2-7; the D gene is possibly TRBD1 (5 bases). The germline V gene has CDR1 SGHVS and CDR2 FQNEAQ. The CDR3 totals 14 residues. The V gene lost 4 bases and the J gene lost 2 bases, with 12 bases spanning the gap. In DNA, the CDR3 is TGTGCCAGCAGCTGGGCAGGGTCTCCCTACGAGCAGTACGTC. Its translation is CASSWAGSPYEQYV.

The chain links TRBV6-6 to TRBJ1-6, with 9 positions matching TRBD1. The CDR3 is made up of 14 amino acids. The V gene's germline CDR1 is MNHNY and CDR2 SVGAGI (reference sequence). V lost 4 bases to trimming and J lost 9 bases; unmatched junction nucleotides: 4. The CDR3 region has the DNA TGTGCCAGCAGTTTACAGGGGGCCAGTTCACCCCTCCACTTT. It yields the protein CASSLQGASSPLHF.

This chain connects TRBV29-1 to TRBJ2-1; 9 bases agree with TRBD2. Unmatched junction bases numbered 17, after V lost 8 bases and J lost 9 bases. CDR1 and CDR2 (germline): SQVTM, ANQGSEA. CDR3 size: 15 residues. CDR3 in amino acids: CSYCPGGRAPGEQFF. CDR3 bases: TGCAGCTATTGTCCTGGCGGGAGGGCCCCGGGTGAGCAGTTCTTC.

This chain joins TRBV27 and TRBJ2-1, with 9 bases matching TRBD1. CDR1 MNHEY and CDR2 SMNVEV come from the germline V gene (reference sequence). The CDR3 has 19 amino acids. Trimming took 5 bases from V and 9 from J; bases not matched to a gene: 23. The CDR3: CASSNRDREGIGEDFEQFF. CDR3 sequence (DNA): TGTGCCAGCAGTAACCGGGACAGGGAGGGGATCGGAGAAGATTTTGAGCAGTTCTTC.

This clone has at least ten counts. The V gene is TRBV27, the J gene TRBJ1-1; perhaps TRBD1 as D (5 bases). The length of the CDR3 is 14 residues. V lost 2 bases and J 5 bases, leaving 12 bases between the germline ends. Germline V gene data show CDR1 as MNHEY and CDR2 as SMNVEV (reference sequence). CDR3 nucleotide sequence: TGTGCCAGCAGTTTACGACTCGGGGGGACTGAAGCTTTCTTT. Encoded protein: CASSLRLGGTEAFF.

The rearrangement uses TRBV5-6 and TRBJ1-1; a possible D gene is TRBD1 (5 bases). V was cut by 5 bases and J by 8 bases, with 10 bases left in between. CDR1 is SGHDT, CDR2 YYEEEE, per germline. CDR3 length: 11 residues. This chain's CDR3 is CASSRGTEAFF. The CDR3, as DNA: TGTGCCAGCAGTCGGGGGACCGAAGCTTTCTTT.

For the CDR3, the DNA is TGTGCCAGCATTGCGGACAGTTACAATGAGCAGTTCTTC. Amino acids: CASIADSYNEQFF. J is TRBJ2-1 and V is TRBV6-6; TRBD1 might be the D (6 bases). The CDR3 is made up of 13 amino acids. The germline CDR1 and CDR2 sequences are MNHNY and SVGAGI (reference sequence). V lost 7 bases to trimming and J lost 4 bases, with 11 bases between them.

This clone was recorded once. This rearrangement joins TRBV30 to TRBJ1-1, with D tentatively TRBD1 (5 bases). The CDR3 length is 15 residues. The ends were cut back, 8 bases at V and 1 base at J, with 20 bases in the middle. Per the germline V gene, CDR1 is GTSNPN and CDR2 is SVGIG (reference sequence). The CDR3 nucleotides read TGTGCCGGGAAGTTGGGACCAACCCGGAACACTGAAGCTTTCTTT. Its translation is CAGKLGPTRNTEAFF.

This chain uses TRBV6-5 with TRBJ2-7; weak D call: TRBD1 (6 bases). Deletions cut 2 bases from V and 0 bases from J, with 11 bases between. The CDR3 sequence is 15 residues long. The germline V gene encodes CDR1 MNHEY and CDR2 SVGAGI. CDR3 sequence reads: CASSYGATGSYEQYF. CDR3 in DNA: TGTGCCAGCAGTTACGGAGCGACAGGCTCCTACGAGCAGTACTTC.

The chain links TRBV5-6 to TRBJ2-1, with 7 bases matching TRBD2. The V gene end was trimmed by 4 bases and the J gene end by 0 bases; junction bases not matched to a gene: 10. This CDR3 has 17 amino acids. The germline gives CDR1 SGHDT, CDR2 YYEEEE. CDR3 loop: CASSRMRGLSSYNEQFF. The CDR3 DNA follows: TGTGCCAGCAGCCGTATGAGGGGACTAAGCTCCTACAATGAGCAGTTCTTC.

The V gene is TRBV7-2, the J gene TRBJ2-2; TRBD2 matches 9 bases. With V trimmed by 2 bases and J by 2 bases, 9 bases remained unmatched. The CDR3 runs 18 residues. The germline V gene has CDR1 SGHTA and CDR2 FQGNSA. The CDR3 DNA reads as TGTGCCAGCAGCTTACTCGTAGTGACTAGCGGTAACACCGGGGAGCTGTTTTTT. The encoded protein is CASSLLVVTSGNTGELFF.

This clone showed up just once. This chain links TRBV19 with TRBJ1-1; 7 bases match TRBD1. CDR1 is LNHDA and CDR2 is SQIVND in the germline V gene (reference sequence). The length of the CDR3 is 14 residues. The V segment lost 7 bases and the J segment 3 bases; nucleotides outside the gene matches: 8. The chain's CDR3 is CASTNRGLDTEAFF. The CDR3 DNA follows: TGTGCCAGTACAAACAGGGGCCTGGACACTGAAGCTTTCTTT.

The chain combines TRBV5-5 with TRBJ2-7; perhaps TRBD1 as D (5 bases). V was trimmed by 2 bases and J by 1 base, leaving 16 bases between them. This CDR3 contains 16 residues. Germline V gives CDR1 SGHKS, CDR2 YYEKEE (reference sequence). CDR3 amino acids: CASSLISRQGSYEQYF. Here the CDR3 DNA reads TGTGCCAGCAGCTTAATCTCAAGGCAGGGATCCTACGAGCAGTACTTC.

The V call is TRBV19, the J call TRBJ2-7; possibly TRBD1 or TRBD2 for D (5 bases each). The CDR3 length is 14 residues. Germline assignment: CDR1 LNHDA and CDR2 SQIVND (reference sequence). V was clipped by 7 bases and J by 6 bases, with 19 bases between them. CDR3 sequence reads: CASTTLRDGGEQYF. The CDR3 nucleotides are TGTGCCAGTACCACCCTTCGGGACGGAGGCGAGCAGTACTTC.

The chain recombines TRBV4-1 with TRBJ2-7; D possibly uses TRBD1 or TRBD2 (5 bases each). Trimming shortened V by 1 base and J by 0 bases, and 7 bases separated the two germline ends. From germline, CDR1 is MGHRA and CDR2 YSYEKL. This CDR3 has 14 residues. For the CDR3, the DNA is TGCGCCAGCAGCCAAGGGGACCGCTCCTACGAGCAGTACTTC. Translating it yields CASSQGDRSYEQYF.

This sequence joins TRBV4-3 and TRBJ2-5, with D unresolved. V was shortened by 0 bases and J by 4 bases, with 3 bases between the two germline ends. The CDR3 has 12 amino acids. Germline V gene data show CDR1 as LGHNA and CDR2 as YSLEER. CDR3 sequence reads: CASSQDRETQYF. For the CDR3, the DNA is TGCGCCAGCAGCCAAGACAGAGAGACCCAGTACTTC.